This entry features one T cell receptor beta chain sequence. Antigen specificity is unknown. In the PCR, 60 Vbeta and 13 Jbeta primers were used. Assay used: immunoSEQ multiplex PCR; TCRdb lists only in-frame clones, some missing. The table shows 100,000 to 150,000 clones, with around 86% occurring only once. After removal of 3 bases from V and 6 bases from J, the junction contained 5 bases not matched to a gene. This CDR3 has 14 residues. Germline V lookup: CDR1 SGHDT, CDR2 YYEEEE. This sample was included in a study of cytomegalovirus exposure and HLA in healthy donors. Whole-study findings and limits: Sequencing depth roughly uniform across donors was assumed in presence/absence analyses. Previously analyzed data showed that most TCR beta V segments were productive at a frequency of about 87% or about 30%. With DRB1 most and HLA-C fewest, TCR association rates differed between HLA loci in a later analysis. A later analysis showed HLA-associated TCR beta chains outstripping equally common others in clonal expansion.

The J gene is TRBJ1-2, the V gene TRBV5-6, with 10 bases fitting TRBD1. Sequences were obtained from PBMCs. This clonotype originated in a man aged 18 to 30 in good health and CMV-seronegative. CDR3 sequence: CASSWGQGRNGYTF. CDR3 DNA sequence: TGTGCCAGCAGCTGGGGACAGGGGCGCAATGGCTACACCTTC.